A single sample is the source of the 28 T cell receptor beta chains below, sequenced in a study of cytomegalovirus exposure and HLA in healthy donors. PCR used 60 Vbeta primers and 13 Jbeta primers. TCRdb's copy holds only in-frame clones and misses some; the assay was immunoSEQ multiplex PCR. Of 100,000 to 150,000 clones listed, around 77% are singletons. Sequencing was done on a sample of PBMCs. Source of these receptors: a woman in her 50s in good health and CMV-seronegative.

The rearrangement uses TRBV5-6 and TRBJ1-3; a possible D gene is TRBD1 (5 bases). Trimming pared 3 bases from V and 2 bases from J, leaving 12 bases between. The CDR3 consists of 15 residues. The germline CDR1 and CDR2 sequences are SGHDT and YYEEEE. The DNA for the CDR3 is TGTGCCAGCAGCTCCGGGGGGGGAGCTGGAAACACCATATATTTT. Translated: CASSSGGGAGNTIYF. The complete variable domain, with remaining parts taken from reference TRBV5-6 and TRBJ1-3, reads DAGVTQSPTHLIKTRGQQVTLRCSPKSGHDTVSWYQQALGQGPQFIFQYYEEEERQRGNFPDRFSGHQFPNYSSELNVNALLLGDSALYLCASSSGGGAGNTIYFGEGSWLTVV.

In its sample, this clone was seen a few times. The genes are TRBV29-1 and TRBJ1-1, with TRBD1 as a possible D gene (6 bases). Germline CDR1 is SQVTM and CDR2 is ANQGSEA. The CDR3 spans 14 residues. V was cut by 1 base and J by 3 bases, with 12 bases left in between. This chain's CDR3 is CSVEGDKWHTEAFF. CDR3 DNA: TGCAGCGTTGAAGGGGACAAGTGGCACACTGAAGCTTTCTTT.

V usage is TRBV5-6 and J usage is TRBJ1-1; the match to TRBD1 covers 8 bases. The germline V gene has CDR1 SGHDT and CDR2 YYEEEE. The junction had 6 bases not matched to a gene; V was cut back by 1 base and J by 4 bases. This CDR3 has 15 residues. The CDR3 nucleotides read TGTGCCAGCAGCTTGACTGGACAGGGTGCCACTGAAGCTTTCTTT. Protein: CASSLTGQGATEAFF.

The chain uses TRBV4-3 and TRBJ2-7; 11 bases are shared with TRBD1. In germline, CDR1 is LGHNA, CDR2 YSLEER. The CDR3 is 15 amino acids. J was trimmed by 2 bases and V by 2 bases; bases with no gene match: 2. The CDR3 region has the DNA TGCGCCAGCAGCCAATCGGGACAGGGGGCCTACGAGCAGTACTTC. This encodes CASSQSGQGAYEQYF.

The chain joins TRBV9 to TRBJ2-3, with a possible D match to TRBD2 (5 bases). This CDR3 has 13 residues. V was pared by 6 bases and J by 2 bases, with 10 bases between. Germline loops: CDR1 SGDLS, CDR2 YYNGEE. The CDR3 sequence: CASTRRHTDTQYF. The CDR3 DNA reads TGTGCCAGCACCCGGAGGCACACAGATACGCAGTATTTT.

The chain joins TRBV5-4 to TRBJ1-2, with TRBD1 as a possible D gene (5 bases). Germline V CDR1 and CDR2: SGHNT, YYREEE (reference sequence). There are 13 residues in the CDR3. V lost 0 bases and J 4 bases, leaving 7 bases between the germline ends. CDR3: CASSLDRSYGYTF. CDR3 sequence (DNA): TGTGCCAGCAGCTTGGACAGGTCCTATGGCTACACCTTC.

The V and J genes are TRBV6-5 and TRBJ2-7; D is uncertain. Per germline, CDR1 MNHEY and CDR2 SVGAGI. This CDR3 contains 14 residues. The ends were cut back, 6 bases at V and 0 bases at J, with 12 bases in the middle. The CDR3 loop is CASSSWRSSYEQYF. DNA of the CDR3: TGTGCCAGCAGCTCCTGGAGAAGCTCCTACGAGCAGTACTTC.

The CDR3 here is CASSLDDSIGNTIYF. The CDR3, as DNA: TGCGCCAGCAGCTTGGATGACAGTATTGGAAACACCATATATTTT. The rearrangement uses TRBV5-1 and TRBJ1-3; maybe TRBD1 (5 bases). The CDR3 is made up of 15 amino acids. Trimming removed 0 bases from V and 3 bases from J, with 10 bases in between. Germline V gives CDR1 SGHRS, CDR2 YFSETQ.

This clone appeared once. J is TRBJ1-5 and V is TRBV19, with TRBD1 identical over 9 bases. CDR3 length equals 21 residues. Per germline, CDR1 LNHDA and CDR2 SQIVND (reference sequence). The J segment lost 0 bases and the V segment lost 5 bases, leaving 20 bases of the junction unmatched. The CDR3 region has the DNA TGTGCCAGTAGTCCGGGACAGGGCTCCACGAAAACCCTTTATAGCAATCAGCCCCAGCATTTT. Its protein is CASSPGQGSTKTLYSNQPQHF.

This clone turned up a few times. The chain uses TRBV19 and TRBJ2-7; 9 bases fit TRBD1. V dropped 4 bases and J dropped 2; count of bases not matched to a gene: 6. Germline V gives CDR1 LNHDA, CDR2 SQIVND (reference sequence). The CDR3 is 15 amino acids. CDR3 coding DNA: TGTGCCAGTAGTACCAAGACAGGGGGGACCTACGAGCAGTACTTC. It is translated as CASSTKTGGTYEQYF.

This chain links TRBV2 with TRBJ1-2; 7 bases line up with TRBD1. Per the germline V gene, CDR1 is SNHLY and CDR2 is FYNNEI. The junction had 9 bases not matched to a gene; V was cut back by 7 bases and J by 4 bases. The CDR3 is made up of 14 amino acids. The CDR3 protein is CASKAQQGPYGYTF. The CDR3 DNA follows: TGTGCCAGCAAAGCCCAACAGGGGCCCTATGGCTACACCTTC.

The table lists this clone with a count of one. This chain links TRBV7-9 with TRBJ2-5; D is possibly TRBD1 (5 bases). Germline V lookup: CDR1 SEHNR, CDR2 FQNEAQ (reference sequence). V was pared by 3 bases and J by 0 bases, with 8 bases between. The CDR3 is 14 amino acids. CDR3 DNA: TGTGCCAGCAGCTTCCCAGGGAACCAAGAGACCCAGTACTTC. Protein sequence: CASSFPGNQETQYF.

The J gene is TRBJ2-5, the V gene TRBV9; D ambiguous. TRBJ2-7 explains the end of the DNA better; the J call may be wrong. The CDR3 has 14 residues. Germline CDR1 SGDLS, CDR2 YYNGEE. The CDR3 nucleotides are TGTGCCAGCAGCCCTCGCGGAGAAGGCTACGAGCAGTACTTC. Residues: CASSPRGEGYEQYF.

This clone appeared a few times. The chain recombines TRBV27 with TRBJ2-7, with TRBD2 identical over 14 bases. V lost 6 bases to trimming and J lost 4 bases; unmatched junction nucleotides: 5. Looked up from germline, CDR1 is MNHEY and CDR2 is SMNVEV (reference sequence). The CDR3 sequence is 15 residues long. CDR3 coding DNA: TGTGCCAGCAGCACCGGGACTAGCGGGAGTTACGAGCAGTACTTC. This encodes CASSTGTSGSYEQYF.

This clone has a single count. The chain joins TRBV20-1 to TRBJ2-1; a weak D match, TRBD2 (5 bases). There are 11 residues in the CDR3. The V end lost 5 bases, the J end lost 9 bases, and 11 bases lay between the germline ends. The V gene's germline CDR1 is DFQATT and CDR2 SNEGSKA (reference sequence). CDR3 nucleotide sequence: TGCAGTGCTGAGGTCGCGGGTGAGCAGTTCTTC. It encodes CSAEVAGEQFF.

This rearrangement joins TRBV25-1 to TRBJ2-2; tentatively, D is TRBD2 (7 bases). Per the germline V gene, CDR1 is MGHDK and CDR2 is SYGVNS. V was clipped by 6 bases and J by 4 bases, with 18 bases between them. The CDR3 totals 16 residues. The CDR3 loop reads CASSGPMGGATGELFF. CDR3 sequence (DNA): TGTGCCAGCAGCGGCCCTATGGGGGGGGCCACCGGGGAGCTGTTTTTT.

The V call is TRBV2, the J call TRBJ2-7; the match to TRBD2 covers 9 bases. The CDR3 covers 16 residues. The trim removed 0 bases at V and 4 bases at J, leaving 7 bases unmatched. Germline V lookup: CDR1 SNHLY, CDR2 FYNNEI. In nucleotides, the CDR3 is TGTGCCAGCAGTGAAGCGCTGGAGGCGGGAGGGTACGAGCAGTACTTC. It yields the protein CASSEALEAGGYEQYF.

The CDR3 loop is CASRATGTNEKLFF. The CDR3, as DNA: TGTGCCAGCAGGGCGACAGGGACTAATGAAAAACTGTTTTTT. This chain links TRBV2 with TRBJ1-4, with 7 bases that match TRBD1. Germline V gene sequence: CDR1 SNHLY, CDR2 FYNNEI. The junction had 3 bases not matched to a gene; V was cut back by 6 bases and J by 2 bases. The CDR3 is 14 amino acids.

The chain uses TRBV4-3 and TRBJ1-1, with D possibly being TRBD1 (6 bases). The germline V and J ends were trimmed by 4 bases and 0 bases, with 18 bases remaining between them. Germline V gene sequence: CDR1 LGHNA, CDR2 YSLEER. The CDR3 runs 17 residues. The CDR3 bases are TGCGCCAGCAGCCGGGGCATAGGACAGCACATGAACACTGAAGCTTTCTTT. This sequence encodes CASSRGIGQHMNTEAFF.

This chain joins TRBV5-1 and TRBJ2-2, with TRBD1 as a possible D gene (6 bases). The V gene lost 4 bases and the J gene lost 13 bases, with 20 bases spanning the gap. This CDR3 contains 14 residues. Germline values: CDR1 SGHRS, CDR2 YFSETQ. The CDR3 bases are TGCGCCAGCAGCCCCATTGTCAGGGGCGGAGGGCTGTTTTTT. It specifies CASSPIVRGGGLFF.

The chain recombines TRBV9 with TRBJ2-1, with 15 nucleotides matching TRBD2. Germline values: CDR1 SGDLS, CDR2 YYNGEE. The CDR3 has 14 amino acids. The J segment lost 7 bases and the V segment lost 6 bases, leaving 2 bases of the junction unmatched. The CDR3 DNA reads TGTGCCAGCACGGGACTAGCGGGAGGTAATGAGCAGTTCTTC. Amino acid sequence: CASTGLAGGNEQFF. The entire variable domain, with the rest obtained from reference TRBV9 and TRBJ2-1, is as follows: DSGVTQTPKHLITATGQRVTLRCSPRSGDLSVYWYQQSLDQGLQFLIQYYNGEERAKGNILERFSAQQFPDLHSELNLSSLELGDSALYFCASTGLAGGNEQFFGPGTRLTVL.

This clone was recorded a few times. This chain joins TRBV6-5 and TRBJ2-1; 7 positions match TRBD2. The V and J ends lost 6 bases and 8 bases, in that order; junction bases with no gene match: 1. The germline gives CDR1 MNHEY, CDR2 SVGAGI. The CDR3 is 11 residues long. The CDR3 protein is CASSREDEQFF. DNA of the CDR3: TGTGCCAGCAGCCGGGAGGATGAGCAGTTCTTC.

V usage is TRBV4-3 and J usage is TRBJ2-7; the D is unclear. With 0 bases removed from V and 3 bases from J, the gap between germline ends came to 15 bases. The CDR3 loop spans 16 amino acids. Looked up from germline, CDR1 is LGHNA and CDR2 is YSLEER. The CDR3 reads CASSQDKLSRGYEQYF. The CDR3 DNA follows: TGCGCCAGCAGCCAAGACAAGCTCTCCCGAGGCTACGAGCAGTACTTC.

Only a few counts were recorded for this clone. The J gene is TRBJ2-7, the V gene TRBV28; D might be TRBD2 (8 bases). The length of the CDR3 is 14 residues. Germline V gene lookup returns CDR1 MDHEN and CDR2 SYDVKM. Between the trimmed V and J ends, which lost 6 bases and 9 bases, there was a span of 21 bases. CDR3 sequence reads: CASSEWGLGGGQYF. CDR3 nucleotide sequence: TGTGCCAGCAGCGAATGGGGACTAGGGGGCGGGCAGTACTTC.

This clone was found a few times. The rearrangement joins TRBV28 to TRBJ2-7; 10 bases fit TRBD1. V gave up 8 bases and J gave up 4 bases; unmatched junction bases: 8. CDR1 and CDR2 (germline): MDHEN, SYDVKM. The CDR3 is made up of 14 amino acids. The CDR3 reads CASVPGQGTYEQYF. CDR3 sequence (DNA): TGTGCCAGCGTACCGGGACAGGGGACGTACGAGCAGTACTTC.

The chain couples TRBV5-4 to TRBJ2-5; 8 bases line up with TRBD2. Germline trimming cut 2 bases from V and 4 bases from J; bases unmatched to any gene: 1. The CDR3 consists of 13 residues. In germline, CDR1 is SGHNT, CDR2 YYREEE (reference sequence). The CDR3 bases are TGTGCCAGCAGCTTACGGGGGGGAGAGACCCAGTACTTC. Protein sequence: CASSLRGGETQYF.

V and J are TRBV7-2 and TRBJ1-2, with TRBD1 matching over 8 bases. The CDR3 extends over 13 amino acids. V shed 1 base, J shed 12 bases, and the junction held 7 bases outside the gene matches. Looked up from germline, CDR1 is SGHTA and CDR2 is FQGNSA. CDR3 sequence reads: CASSLVPQGANTF. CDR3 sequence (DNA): TGTGCCAGCAGCTTAGTTCCCCAGGGGGCAAACACCTTC.

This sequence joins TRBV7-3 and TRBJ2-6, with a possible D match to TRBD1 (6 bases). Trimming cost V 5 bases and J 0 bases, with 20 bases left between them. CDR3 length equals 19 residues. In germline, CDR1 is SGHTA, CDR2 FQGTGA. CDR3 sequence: CASSDPTGTLSSGANVLTF. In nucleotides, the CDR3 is TGTGCCAGCAGCGACCCAACCGGGACACTGAGCTCTGGGGCCAACGTCCTGACTTTC.